The T cell receptor beta chain under discussion was sequenced for a study of shared clonotypes between healthy human individuals. Germline CDR1 is MGHRA and CDR2 is YSYEKL. CDR3 length equals 13 residues. V was cut by 0 bases and J by 11 bases, with 13 bases left in between. Only CD45RO-negative cells positively selected for CCR7 counted as naive CD8 cells, so terminally differentiated effector memory CD45RA+ cells were excluded. TCRdb's table, derived via immunoSEQ multiplex PCR, lists solely in-frame clones and lacks some. This sample carries roughly 2.1 million clones, approximately 94% of them seen once, and the ten largest clones take around 1.7%.

The gene calls are TRBV4-1 and TRBJ1-1; D is undetermined. Sequencing was carried out using naive CD8+ T cells from PBMCs. The receptor's source is a man between 18 and 35 years old in good health. Some clones in this sample may be carry-over from other donors' samples. Here the CDR3 DNA reads TGCGCCAGCAGCCAAGAGCCAAAGCCCGGCGCTTTCTTT. This encodes CASSQEPKPGAFF.